This TCR beta chain was captured in a study of T cell responses to AZD1222 COVID-19 vaccine. The count of this clone is one. Looked up from germline, CDR1 is MNHEY and CDR2 is SVGAGI. The CDR3 has 15 residues. Unmatched junction bases numbered 9, after V lost 4 bases and J lost 7 bases. Assay used: immunoSEQ multiplex PCR; TCRdb lists only in-frame clones, some missing. The data hold under 95,000 clones, with about nine tenths observed a single time. V is TRBV6-5 and J is TRBJ1-5; TRBD1 aligns across 8 bases. The origin of this receptor is an adult who received the AZD1222 COVID-19 vaccine. This specimen consisted of peripheral blood, obtained 28 days after the second AZD1222 dose. The CDR3, as DNA: TGTGCCAGCAGTTCTTACAGGGGGGGAGGCCAGCCCCAGCATTTT. Its protein is CASSSYRGGGQPQHF.